These T cell receptor beta chains were read from a single sample in a study of control samples from healthy donors and cancer patients. Measured with immunoSEQ multiplex PCR; TCRdb has only the in-frame clones, and not every one. Seen here are approximately 120,000 clones, roughly 87% observed once, and the top ten hold around 1.7%. Specimen: blood. Every receptor here comes from a man aged 18 to 35 in good health. Both conserved end residues are part of each CDR3. The order of the fields is clone size, J gene, V gene, D gene, CDR3 protein, CDR3 DNA. The D gene is left open where the match is weak. Only some rows state a clone size, as once, few, many or a class for expanded clones.

clone size: -; J gene: TRBJ1-1; V gene: TRBV27; D gene: TRBD1; CDR3 protein: CASSLSQGGMNTEAFF; CDR3 DNA: TGTGCCAGCAGTTTATCGCAGGGGGGGATGAACACTGAAGCTTTCTTT
clone size: -; J gene: TRBJ2-5; V gene: TRBV25-1; D gene: -; CDR3 protein: CASSAVETQYF; CDR3 DNA: TGTGCCAGCAGTGCGGTAGAGACCCAGTACTTC
clone size: -; J gene: TRBJ2-7; V gene: TRBV7-2; D gene: TRBD2; CDR3 protein: CASSLTIRTSNPLEQYF; CDR3 DNA: TGTGCCAGCAGCTTAACGATACGGACTAGTAACCCCCTCGAGCAGTACTTC
clone size: -; J gene: TRBJ2-3; V gene: TRBV3-1/TRBV3-2; D gene: TRBD2; CDR3 protein: CASSPRTSGRATDTQYF; CDR3 DNA: TGTGCCAGCAGTCCCCGTACTAGCGGGAGGGCCACAGATACGCAGTATTTT
clone size: -; J gene: TRBJ2-3; V gene: TRBV7-3; D gene: -; CDR3 protein: CASSPRARGDTDTQYF; CDR3 DNA: TGTGCCAGCAGCCCCAGGGCCCGGGGAGACACAGATACGCAGTATTTT
clone size: once; J gene: TRBJ2-5; V gene: TRBV12-3/TRBV12-4; D gene: -; CDR3 protein: CASSLASFPDF; CDR3 DNA: TGTGCCAGCAGTTTAGCTTCATTCCCCGACTTC
clone size: -; J gene: TRBJ2-7; V gene: TRBV7-3; D gene: -; CDR3 protein: CASSFNGQYPDYEQYF; CDR3 DNA: TGTGCCAGCAGTTTTAACGGACAGTACCCTGACTACGAGCAGTACTTC
clone size: -; J gene: TRBJ1-5; V gene: TRBV27; D gene: TRBD1; CDR3 protein: CASRPGTVSNQPQHF; CDR3 DNA: TGTGCCAGCAGACCTGGGACAGTTAGCAATCAGCCCCAGCATTTT
clone size: -; J gene: TRBJ2-5; V gene: TRBV7-9; D gene: -; CDR3 protein: CASSPGEYQETQYF; CDR3 DNA: TGTGCCAGCAGCCCAGGAGAGTACCAAGAGACCCAGTACTTC
clone size: -; J gene: TRBJ1-2; V gene: TRBV18; D gene: -; CDR3 protein: CASSPGSQSNYGYTF; CDR3 DNA: TGTGCCAGCTCACCAGGGAGCCAGAGTAACTATGGCTACACCTTC
clone size: -; J gene: TRBJ2-1; V gene: TRBV19; D gene: TRBD2; CDR3 protein: CASSIRLRTGGHTGEQFF; CDR3 DNA: TGTGCCAGTAGTATCCGCCTAAGAACGGGAGGGCATACCGGTGAGCAGTTCTTC
clone size: -; J gene: TRBJ2-2; V gene: TRBV6-4; D gene: TRBD2; CDR3 protein: CASSKLAGDTGELFF; CDR3 DNA: TGTGCCAGCAGTAAACTAGCGGGAGACACCGGGGAGCTGTTTTTT
clone size: -; J gene: TRBJ2-6; V gene: TRBV14; D gene: -; CDR3 protein: CASSQSPGANVLTF; CDR3 DNA: TGTGCCAGCAGCCAATCCCCTGGGGCCAACGTCCTGACTTTC
clone size: -; J gene: TRBJ2-3; V gene: TRBV6-2/TRBV6-3; D gene: -; CDR3 protein: CASTPSTHLTDTQYF; CDR3 DNA: TGTGCCAGCACCCCTTCGACACACCTCACAGATACGCAGTATTTT
clone size: once; J gene: TRBJ2-7; V gene: TRBV6-5; D gene: TRBD2; CDR3 protein: CASRMTSASSYEQYF; CDR3 DNA: TGTGCCAGCAGAATGACTAGCGCGAGCTCCTACGAGCAGTACTTC